This TCR beta chain was sequenced in a study of shared clonotypes between healthy human individuals. The assay was run at deep level. The protocol was immunoSEQ multiplex PCR, while the TCRdb copy is restricted to in-frame clones and leaves out a portion. The sample has about 2.4 million clones; roughly 93% are singletons. This CDR3 has 17 residues. V lost 0 bases and J lost 7; bases outside the gene matches: 8. Germline assignment: CDR1 SEHNR and CDR2 FQNEAQ (reference sequence). Healthy adults negative for HIV, lacking recent acute infections or vaccinations, served as donors. Source material: naive CD4+ T cells from PBMCs. Subset in this sample: CD45RA+ positively selected. This sequence was found in a man aged 18 to 30 in good health. Some clones in this sample may be carry-over from other donors' samples. This sequence joins TRBV7-9 and TRBJ2-1; TRBD2 agrees at 11 bases. CDR3 nucleotide sequence: TGTGCCAGCAGCTTAGCACCAAGGATAGCGGGGGGGAATGAGCAGTTCTTC. Translating gives CASSLAPRIAGGNEQFF.